These 32 T cell receptor beta chains came from one sample sequenced in a study of control samples from healthy donors and cancer patients. Produced via immunoSEQ multiplex PCR; TCRdb's table is partial and in-frame only. The sample yields more than 90,000 clones, approximately 90% seen once. Sequenced input: blood. The source is a man aged 30-40 years in good health.

CDR3 nucleotide sequence: TGTGCCATCAGTGGGGATCAGGGGAACACTGAAGCTTTCTTT. Its protein product is CAISGDQGNTEAFF. The rearrangement uses TRBV10-3 and TRBJ1-1, with D possibly TRBD1 on 5 matching bases. V lost 4 bases to trimming and J lost 1 base, with 10 bases between them. CDR3 length equals 14 residues. Looked up from germline, CDR1 is ENHRY and CDR2 is SYGVKD.

The rearrangement joins TRBV24-1 to TRBJ1-2; TRBD1 agrees at 7 bases. V trimming: 5 bases; J trimming: 8 bases; junction bases outside the gene matches: 16. The length of the CDR3 is 16 residues. Germline CDR1 is KGHDR and CDR2 is SFDVKD. The CDR3 region is CATSAWDSAQSVGYTF. In DNA form, the CDR3 reads TGTGCCACCAGTGCCTGGGACAGCGCGCAAAGTGTGGGCTACACCTTC.

CDR3: CASSLAHKGYGYTF. In DNA form, the CDR3 reads TGTGCCAGCAGCTTAGCTCATAAGGGGTATGGCTACACCTTC. This rearrangement joins TRBV7-4 to TRBJ1-2; possibly TRBD1 for D (5 bases). The ends were cut back, 0 bases at V and 5 bases at J, with 10 bases in the middle. In germline, CDR1 is SGHVT, CDR2 SQSDAQ. There are 14 residues in the CDR3.

The chain employs TRBV3-1 (or the pseudogene TRBV3-2) and TRBJ2-6, with D perhaps given as TRBD1 or TRBD2 (5 bases each). Per the germline V gene, CDR1 is LGHDT and CDR2 is YNNKEL (reference sequence). The ends were cut back, 1 base at V and 4 bases at J, with 11 bases in the middle. This CDR3 has 16 residues. The CDR3 reads CASSQGGVGGANVLTF. The CDR3 DNA reads as TGTGCCAGCAGCCAAGGAGGGGTGGGCGGGGCCAACGTCCTGACTTTC.

In the case of this clone: Germline is not matched at one junction end, which may reflect a read error. Additional DNA sequences in this sample encode the identical CDR3. V gene TRBV6-4 combines with J gene TRBJ2-3, with TRBD2 matching over 7 bases. CDR3 length: 16 amino acids. Germline loops: CDR1 MRHNA, CDR2 SNTAGT. The CDR3 loop reads CASSDSSGGGTDTQYF. The DNA for the CDR3 is TGTGCCAGTAGTGACTCGTCGGGAGGAGGCACAGATACGCAGTATTTT.

The rearrangement links TRBV5-1 to TRBJ1-4; 7 bases map to TRBD1. Trimming removed 0 bases from V and 5 bases from J; junction bases left unmatched: 4. CDR1 and CDR2 (germline): SGHRS, YFSETQ. The CDR3 is made up of 15 amino acids. For the CDR3, the DNA is TGCGCCAGCAGCTTGGAAGGGACAGAGAATGAAAAACTGTTTTTT. Its protein product is CASSLEGTENEKLFF.

V is TRBV5-6 and J is TRBJ1-1, with D maybe TRBD1 (5 bases). This CDR3 has 12 residues. The V end was cut by 4 bases, the J end by 12 bases, with 16 bases between. CDR1 and CDR2 from the germline V gene are SGHDT and YYEEEE. CDR3 DNA sequence: TGTGCCAGCAGCCTAGGGGCCGCCATATCTTTCTTT. Translated: CASSLGAAISFF.

The V and J genes are TRBV5-1 and TRBJ1-1; 7 bases match TRBD1. Trimming removed 4 bases from V and 1 base from J; junction bases left unmatched: 7. Germline V lookup: CDR1 SGHRS, CDR2 YFSETQ. There are 15 residues in the CDR3. CDR3 DNA: TGCGCCAGCAGCCGAGGGACAGTCCCGAACACTGAAGCTTTCTTT. As protein: CASSRGTVPNTEAFF.

The CDR3: CASSEGTGVYEQYF. The CDR3 DNA follows: TGTGCCAGCAGCGAGGGGACAGGGGTCTACGAGCAGTACTTC. The chain recombines TRBV9 with TRBJ2-7; TRBD1 agrees at 10 bases. Per germline, CDR1 SGDLS and CDR2 YYNGEE. CDR3 length: 14 residues. Trimming at V came to 3 bases and at J to 3 bases, leaving 3 bases not matched to a gene.

This sequence joins TRBV5-5 and TRBJ1-1; D is uncertain. V lost 0 bases and J 1 base, leaving 7 bases between the germline ends. Germline-derived CDR1 and CDR2 are SGHKS and YYEKEE (reference sequence). The length of the CDR3 is 14 residues. The CDR3 region has the DNA TGTGCCAGCAGCTTGGAGCCGGGGAACACTGAAGCTTTCTTT. Residues: CASSLEPGNTEAFF. The variable domain in full, with the rest retrieved from reference TRBV5-5 and TRBJ1-1, is DAGVTQSPTHLIKTRGQQVTLRCSPISGHKSVSWYQQVLGQGPQFIFQYYEKEERGRGNFPDRFSARQFPNYSSELNVNALLLGDSALYLCASSLEPGNTEAFFGQGTRLTVV.

This chain connects TRBV19 to TRBJ2-5; TRBD1 aligns across 8 bases. The V segment lost 4 bases and the J segment 4 bases; nucleotides outside the gene matches: 5. Germline loops: CDR1 LNHDA, CDR2 SQIVND (reference sequence). The length of the CDR3 is 14 residues. CDR3 in DNA: TGTGCCAGTAGTAGTCCACAGGGGGGAGAGACCCAGTACTTC. Translating it yields CASSSPQGGETQYF.

This clone was found once. The chain employs TRBV7-8 and TRBJ2-3, with 9 nucleotides matching TRBD1. The germline gives CDR1 SGHVS, CDR2 FQNEAQ. This CDR3 spans 14 amino acids. V was pared by 6 bases and J by 8 bases, with 9 bases of the junction left unmatched. CDR3 residues: CASRGQGISVTQYF. The CDR3, as DNA: TGTGCCAGCAGGGGACAGGGCATTTCGGTTACGCAGTATTTT.

The rearrangement uses TRBV3-1 (or the pseudogene TRBV3-2) and TRBJ2-5, with 7 bases lining up with TRBD1. V shed 4 bases, J shed 8 bases, and the junction held 10 bases outside the gene matches. Germline V gene lookup returns CDR1 LGHDT and CDR2 YNNKEL (reference sequence). The CDR3 is 14 residues long. CDR3 residues: CASSLTQGRATQYF. CDR3 DNA sequence: TGTGCCAGCAGCCTCACACAGGGGCGGGCAACCCAGTACTTC.

This clone was found a few times. V is TRBV7-9 and J is TRBJ1-3; no firm D call. CDR3 size: 15 residues. Germline V gene lookup returns CDR1 SEHNR and CDR2 FQNEAQ (reference sequence). V lost 7 bases and J lost 0, with 13 bases in between. CDR3 coding DNA: TGTGCCAGCACCCCCGGCTCACTCTCTGGAAACACCATATATTTT. This codes for CASTPGSLSGNTIYF.

DNA of the CDR3: TGTGCCAGCAGTTATATAGGGGAGAACTATGGCTACACCTTC. This codes for CASSYIGENYGYTF. V usage is TRBV6-6 and J usage is TRBJ1-2, with a possible D match to TRBD1 (5 bases). Trimming stripped 3 bases from V and 2 bases from J, with 10 bases between. This CDR3 is built from 14 residues. Germline CDR1 MNHNY, CDR2 SVGAGI (reference sequence).

This chain links TRBV6-5 with TRBJ1-1, with D unresolved. The CDR3 contains 13 residues. Germline V gene data show CDR1 as MNHEY and CDR2 as SVGAGI. V was pared by 3 bases and J by 3 bases, with 8 bases between. The CDR3 DNA sequence: TGTGCCAGCAGTTATAGGTTTCACACTGAAGCTTTCTTT. Translating gives CASSYRFHTEAFF.

This clone was recorded once. V usage is TRBV19 and J usage is TRBJ1-5, with D uncertain. The CDR3 sequence is 14 residues long. V lost 6 bases and J lost 0, with 9 bases in between. The germline CDR1 and CDR2 sequences are LNHDA and SQIVND (reference sequence). CDR3 bases: TGTGCCAGTAGCGCCGGGAATAGCAATCAGCCCCAGCATTTT. Its translation is CASSAGNSNQPQHF.

The chain uses TRBV24-1 and TRBJ2-7; D is undetermined. The CDR3 has 11 residues. The germline V and J ends were trimmed by 5 bases and 4 bases, with 5 bases remaining between them. Looked up from germline, CDR1 is KGHDR and CDR2 is SFDVKD. This CDR3 reads CATSAGYEQYF. CDR3 DNA: TGTGCCACCAGTGCCGGTTACGAGCAGTACTTC.

The chain joins TRBV9 to TRBJ1-6; 12 nucleotides match TRBD1. The V gene end was trimmed by 3 bases and the J gene end by 6 bases; junction bases not matched to a gene: 1. Germline CDR1 and CDR2: SGDLS and YYNGEE. The CDR3 contains 15 residues. The CDR3 region has the DNA TGTGCCAGCAGCGGGGACAGGGGGCCTAATTCACCCCTCCACTTT. It encodes CASSGDRGPNSPLHF.

This sequence joins TRBV15 and TRBJ2-1; D may be TRBD1 (7 bases). Trimming shortened V by 9 bases and J by 7 bases, and 19 bases separated the two germline ends. CDR1 LNHNV and CDR2 YYDKDF come from the germline V gene (reference sequence). The length of the CDR3 is 14 residues. CDR3 sequence: CATSNRGAGNEQFF. The CDR3 DNA reads as TGTGCCACGAGTAACAGGGGCGCGGGAAATGAGCAGTTCTTC.

In regard to this clone: This specimen includes other DNA sequences encoding the same CDR3. V and J are TRBV18 and TRBJ1-1; D is ambiguous. Trimming pared 3 bases from V and 2 bases from J, leaving 7 bases between. The CDR3 has 13 residues. Per germline, CDR1 KGHSH and CDR2 LQKENI. The CDR3 region is CASSPGLNTEAFF. The CDR3 DNA sequence: TGTGCCAGCTCACCTGGACTAAACACTGAAGCTTTCTTT.

V and J are TRBV28 and TRBJ1-6, with 8 bases that match TRBD1. V lost 2 bases to trimming and J lost 6 bases; unmatched junction nucleotides: 3. Germline values: CDR1 MDHEN, CDR2 SYDVKM. The CDR3 extends over 15 amino acids. CDR3: CASSLGTGTNSPLHF. The DNA of the CDR3 is TGTGCCAGCAGTTTAGGGACAGGTACTAATTCACCCCTCCACTTT. Based on the CDR3 plus reference TRBV28 and TRBJ1-6, the full variable domain is DVKVTQSSRYLVKRTGEKVFLECVQDMDHENMFWYRQDPGLGLRLIYFSYDVKMKEKGDIPEGYSVSREKKERFSLILESASTNQTSMYLCASSLGTGTNSPLHFGNGTRLTVT.

This clone was recorded many times. J is TRBJ1-6 and V is TRBV6-2 or TRBV6-3; D call uncertain. This CDR3 region has 15 residues. The ends were cut back, 2 bases at V and 0 bases at J, with 5 bases in the middle. The V gene's germline CDR1 is MNHEY and CDR2 SVGEGT. CDR3 coding DNA: TGTGCCAGCAGTTACCGCAGCTCCTATAATTCACCCCTCCACTTT. This sequence encodes CASSYRSSYNSPLHF.

This chain joins TRBV24-1 and TRBJ2-2, with 9 bases aligning to TRBD1. The CDR3 totals 14 residues. Germline trimming cut 7 bases from V and 7 bases from J; bases unmatched to any gene: 6. Germline V CDR1 and CDR2: KGHDR, SFDVKD. CDR3 amino acids: CATRTGGVGGELFF. DNA of the CDR3: TGTGCCACCAGGACAGGGGGAGTGGGCGGGGAGCTGTTTTTT.

The V call is TRBV11-2, the J call TRBJ2-5, with 16 bases aligning to TRBD2. Germline loops: CDR1 SGHAT, CDR2 FQNNGV. There are 18 residues in the CDR3. The junction had 10 bases not matched to a gene; V was cut back by 5 bases and J by 4 bases. The CDR3 loop reads CASSHGTSGRGRAETQYF. CDR3 DNA: TGTGCCAGCAGCCACGGGACTAGCGGGAGGGGTCGGGCAGAGACCCAGTACTTC.

This chain uses TRBV6-5 with TRBJ2-1; D call uncertain. V was clipped by 0 bases and J by 4 bases, with 7 bases between them. This CDR3 comprises 14 residues. Germline CDR1 is MNHEY and CDR2 is SVGAGI. CDR3 amino acids: CASSYSRPYNEQFF. The CDR3 region has the DNA TGTGCCAGCAGTTACTCGAGGCCATACAATGAGCAGTTCTTC.

This rearrangement joins TRBV10-2 to TRBJ2-5, with 9 positions matching TRBD2. CDR1 WSHSY and CDR2 SAAADI come from the germline V gene. CDR3 length: 15 residues. The J segment lost 5 bases and the V segment lost 5 bases, leaving 9 bases of the junction unmatched. In nucleotides, the CDR3 is TGCGCCAGCAGTCCCGGGGCGGGGGGGATTGAGACCCAGTACTTC. This gives the protein CASSPGAGGIETQYF.

The chain has TRBV19 and TRBJ2-2, with D perhaps matching TRBD1 (5 bases). The CDR3 consists of 13 residues. The germline gives CDR1 LNHDA, CDR2 SQIVND (reference sequence). Trimming took off 6 bases at V and 6 bases at J, with 11 bases between the two ends. The CDR3 sequence: CASRPQGAGELFF. The CDR3 DNA reads as TGTGCCAGTAGGCCTCAGGGCGCCGGGGAGCTGTTTTTT.

The CDR3 coding sequence is TGTGCCAGCAGCCCCGACCCCCCAGGAAACACCATATATTTT. It yields the protein CASSPDPPGNTIYF. The chain has TRBV5-4 and TRBJ1-3; D unclear. This CDR3 is 14 amino acids long. CDR1 is SGHNT and CDR2 is YYREEE in the germline V gene (reference sequence). The V end was cut by 4 bases, the J end by 4 bases, with 12 bases between. The full variable domain, in which reference TRBV5-4 and TRBJ1-3 provide the parts outside the CDR3, is ETGVTQSPTHLIKTRGQQVTLRCSSQSGHNTVSWYQQALGQGPQFIFQYYREEENGRGNFPPRFSGLQFPNYSSELNVNALELDDSALYLCASSPDPPGNTIYFGEGSWLTVV.

This clone appeared a few times. The V and J genes are TRBV5-1 and TRBJ1-5; D remains unclear. Germline V gene data show CDR1 as SGHRS and CDR2 as YFSETQ. CDR3 length: 13 residues. Trimming shortened V by 1 base and J by 1 base, and 3 bases separated the two germline ends. The CDR3 spells CASSLQSNQPQHF. CDR3 DNA: TGCGCCAGCAGCTTGCAGAGCAATCAGCCCCAGCATTTT.

V is TRBV4-3 and J is TRBJ1-2; possible D gene TRBD1, 5 bases. Germline CDR1 is LGHNA and CDR2 is YSLEER. V gave up 0 bases and J gave up 4 bases, with 9 bases separating them. This CDR3 contains 14 residues. The CDR3 is CASSQEGVGYGYTF. Here the CDR3 DNA reads TGCGCCAGCAGCCAAGAGGGGGTTGGCTATGGCTACACCTTC.

The J gene is TRBJ2-5, the V gene TRBV6-5, with D tentatively TRBD1 (6 bases). Germline-derived CDR1 and CDR2 are MNHEY and SVGAGI. This CDR3 spans 14 amino acids. V gave up 4 bases and J gave up 1 base, with 10 bases separating them. The CDR3 sequence is CASSLETGQETQYF. Written as DNA, the CDR3 is TGTGCCAGCAGTTTAGAGACAGGCCAAGAGACCCAGTACTTC.